This T cell receptor beta chain was recovered during a study of blood T cells in healthy people across ages. PCR was performed a second time for about 7 to 12 cycles using a sample-barcoded 5' primer and a J-beta primer mix. MiXCR, run by TCRdb on the 5' RACE reads, gives a single entry per CDR3 protein. The sample carries around 970,000 distinct CDR3 sequences, approximately 50% recorded once. Material for sequencing was blood. This receptor was identified in a woman aged 55-75 years in good health.

CDR3 in DNA: TGCAGTGCTAGAGTAGATGGCTACGAGCAGTACTTC. It specifies CSARVDGYEQYF. The rearrangement links TRBV20-1 to TRBJ2-7, with D unclear. Trimming cost V 1 base and J 3 bases, with 7 bases left between them. Looked up from germline, CDR1 is DFQATT and CDR2 is SNEGSKA (reference sequence). This CDR3 region has 12 residues.